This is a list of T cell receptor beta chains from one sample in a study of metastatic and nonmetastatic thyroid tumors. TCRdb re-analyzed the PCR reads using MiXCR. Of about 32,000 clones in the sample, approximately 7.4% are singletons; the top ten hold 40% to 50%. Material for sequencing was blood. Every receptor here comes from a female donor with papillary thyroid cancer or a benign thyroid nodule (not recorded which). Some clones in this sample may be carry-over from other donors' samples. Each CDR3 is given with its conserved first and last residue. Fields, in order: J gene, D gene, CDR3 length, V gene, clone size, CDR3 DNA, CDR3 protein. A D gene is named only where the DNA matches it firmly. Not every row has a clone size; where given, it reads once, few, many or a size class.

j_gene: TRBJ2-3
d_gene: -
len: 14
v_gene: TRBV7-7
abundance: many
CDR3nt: TGTGCTAGCAGCTTATCCCCTTCCGCAGATACGCAGTATTTT
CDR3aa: CASSLSPSADTQYF

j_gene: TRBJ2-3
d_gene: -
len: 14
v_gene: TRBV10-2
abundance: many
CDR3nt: TGCGCCAGCAGTTTGCGGTCTCGCACAGATACGCAGTATTTT
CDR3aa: CASSLRSRTDTQYF

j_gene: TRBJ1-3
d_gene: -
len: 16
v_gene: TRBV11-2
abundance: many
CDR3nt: TGTGCCAGCAGCTTTAATGGGGGGCGGGATGGAAACACCATATATTTT
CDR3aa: CASSFNGGRDGNTIYF

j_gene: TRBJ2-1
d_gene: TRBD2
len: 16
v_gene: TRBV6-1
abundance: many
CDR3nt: TGTGCCAGCAGTGAAGAACGACTAGCGGGAGGCTATGAGCAGTTCTTC
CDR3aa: CASSEERLAGGYEQFF

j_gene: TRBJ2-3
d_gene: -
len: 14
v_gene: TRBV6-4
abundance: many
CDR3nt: TGTGCCAGCAGCCAGGGGGGTAACACAGATACGCAGTATTTT
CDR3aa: CASSQGGNTDTQYF

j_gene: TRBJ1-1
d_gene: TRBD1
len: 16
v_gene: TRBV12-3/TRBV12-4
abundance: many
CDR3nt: TGTGCCAGCAGTTCCCCCGGGACAGGGATCAGAGCTGAAGCTTTCTTT
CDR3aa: CASSSPGTGIRAEAFF

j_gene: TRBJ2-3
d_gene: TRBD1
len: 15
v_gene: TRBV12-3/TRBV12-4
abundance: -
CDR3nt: TGTGCCAGCAGTTTATCAGGGGGCGTTGCAGATACACAGTATTTT
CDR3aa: CASSLSGGVADTQYF

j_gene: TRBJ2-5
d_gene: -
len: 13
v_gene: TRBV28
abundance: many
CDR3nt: TGTGCCAGCAGCTCTCCCCCGGGGGAGACCCAGTACTTC
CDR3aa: CASSSPPGETQYF

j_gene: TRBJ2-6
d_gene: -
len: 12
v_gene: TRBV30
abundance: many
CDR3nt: TGTGCCTGGACGACCGGGGCCAACGTCCTGACTTTC
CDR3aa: CAWTTGANVLTF

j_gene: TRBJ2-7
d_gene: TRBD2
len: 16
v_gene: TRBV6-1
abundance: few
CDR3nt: TGTGCCAGCAGTGAAGAAGCACGGACTAGCGGGGGGGGGCAGTACTTC
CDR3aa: CASSEEARTSGGGQYF

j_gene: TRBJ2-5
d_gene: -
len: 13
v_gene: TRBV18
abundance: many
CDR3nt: TGTGCCAGCTCACCACATCCGGGGGAGACCCAGTACTTC
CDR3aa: CASSPHPGETQYF

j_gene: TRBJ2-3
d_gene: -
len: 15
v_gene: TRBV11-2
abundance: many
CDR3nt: TGTGCCAGCAGCTTAATGAACGGCGCCACAGATACGCAGTATTTT
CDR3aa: CASSLMNGATDTQYF

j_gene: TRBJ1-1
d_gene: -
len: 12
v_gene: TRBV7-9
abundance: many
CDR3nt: TGTGCCAGCAGCTTATGGAACACTGAAGCTTTCTTT
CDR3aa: CASSLWNTEAFF

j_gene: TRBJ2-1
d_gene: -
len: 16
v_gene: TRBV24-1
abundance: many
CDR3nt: TGTGCCACCAGTGTCAAGGGGGGGGTAGGTTACAATGAGCAGTTCTTC
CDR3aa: CATSVKGGVGYNEQFF

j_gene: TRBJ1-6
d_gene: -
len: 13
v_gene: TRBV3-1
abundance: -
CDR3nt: TGCGCCAGCAGTTCGGGGGGAGAGTCACCCCTCCACTTT
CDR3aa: CASSSGGESPLHF

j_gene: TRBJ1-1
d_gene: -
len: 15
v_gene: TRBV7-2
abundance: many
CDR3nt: TGTGCCAGCAGCTCGTCACCCCGAAAGAACACTGAAGCTTTCTTT
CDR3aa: CASSSSPRKNTEAFF

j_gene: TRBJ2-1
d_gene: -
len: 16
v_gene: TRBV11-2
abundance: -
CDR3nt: TGTGCCAGCAGCCCGAGGGGGAGGGGGGTGGTGGTCGAGCAGTTCTTC
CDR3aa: CASSPRGRGVVVEQFF

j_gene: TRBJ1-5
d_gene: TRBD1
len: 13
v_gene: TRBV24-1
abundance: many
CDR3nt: TGTGCCACCAGTGATCACAGGGGACAGCCCCAGCATTTT
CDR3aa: CATSDHRGQPQHF

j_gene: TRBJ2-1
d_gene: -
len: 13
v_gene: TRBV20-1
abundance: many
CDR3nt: TGCAGTGCCCCAGTTTGGGGCGCCAATGAGCAGTTCTTC
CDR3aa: CSAPVWGANEQFF

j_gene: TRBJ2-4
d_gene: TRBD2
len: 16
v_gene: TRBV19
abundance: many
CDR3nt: TGTGCCAGTAGTAATAGCGGGGCAAAGACCAAAAACATTCAGTACTTC
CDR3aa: CASSNSGAKTKNIQYF

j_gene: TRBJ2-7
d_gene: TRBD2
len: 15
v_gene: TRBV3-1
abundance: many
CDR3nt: TGTGCCAGCAGCCAAGAGGCTAGCGGGAGGCCCGAGCAGTACTTC
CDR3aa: CASSQEASGRPEQYF

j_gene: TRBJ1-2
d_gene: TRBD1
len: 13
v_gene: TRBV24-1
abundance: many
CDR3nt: TGTGCCACCTACAGGGGAGAGAACTATGGCTACACCTTC
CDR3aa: CATYRGENYGYTF

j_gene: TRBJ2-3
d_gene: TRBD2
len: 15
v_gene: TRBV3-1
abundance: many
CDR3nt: TGTGCCAGCAGAGGTAGCGGGAGGGGCACAGATACGCAGTATTTT
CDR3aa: CASRGSGRGTDTQYF

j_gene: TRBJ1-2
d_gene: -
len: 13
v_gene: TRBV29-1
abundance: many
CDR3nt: TGCAGCGTTGCGGACAGCGCCTTGAGGGGCTACACCTTC
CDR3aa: CSVADSALRGYTF

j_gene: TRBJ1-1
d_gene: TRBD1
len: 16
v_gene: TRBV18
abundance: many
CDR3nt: TGTGCCAGCTCTCATGACAGGGGGCGTCGGGGCACTGAAGCTTTCTTT
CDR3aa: CASSHDRGRRGTEAFF

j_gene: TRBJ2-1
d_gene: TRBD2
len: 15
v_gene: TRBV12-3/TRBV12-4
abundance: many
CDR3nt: TGTGCCAGCAACCCTACTAGCGGGAGATACAATGAGCAGTTCTTC
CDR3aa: CASNPTSGRYNEQFF

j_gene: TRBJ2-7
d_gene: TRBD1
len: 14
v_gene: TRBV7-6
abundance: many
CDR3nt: TGTGCCAGCAGCAAGGGACAGGGGGCGGTCGAGCAGTACTTC
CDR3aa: CASSKGQGAVEQYF

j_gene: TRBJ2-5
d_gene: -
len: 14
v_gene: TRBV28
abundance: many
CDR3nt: TGTGCCAGCAGTCCCCTGGGGGAGTCAGAGACCCAGTACTTC
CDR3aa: CASSPLGESETQYF

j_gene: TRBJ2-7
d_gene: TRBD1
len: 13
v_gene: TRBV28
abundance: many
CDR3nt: TGTGCCAGCAGACGACAGGGGGGCGACGAGCAGTACTTC
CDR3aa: CASRRQGGDEQYF

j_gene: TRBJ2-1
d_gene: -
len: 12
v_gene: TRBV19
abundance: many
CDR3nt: TGTGCCAGTAGGGGTACCTACAATGAGCAGTTCTTC
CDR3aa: CASRGTYNEQFF

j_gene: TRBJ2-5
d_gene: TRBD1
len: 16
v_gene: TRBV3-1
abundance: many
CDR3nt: TGTGCCAGCAGCACGCGACAGGACAGGGTATACGAGACCCAGTACTTC
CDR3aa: CASSTRQDRVYETQYF

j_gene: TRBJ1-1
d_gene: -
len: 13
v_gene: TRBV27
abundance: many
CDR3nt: TGTGCCAGCACCACTGGGGCAGCTTGGAAGGCTTTCTTT
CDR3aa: CASTTGAAWKAFF

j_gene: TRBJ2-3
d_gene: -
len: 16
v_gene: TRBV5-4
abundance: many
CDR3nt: TGTGCCAGCAGCTCTCCAGCGGTGGGGGATGCAGATACGCAGTATTTT
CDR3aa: CASSSPAVGDADTQYF

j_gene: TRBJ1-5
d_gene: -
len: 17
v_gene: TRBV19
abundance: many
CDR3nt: TGTGCCAGTAGTATAGGGAACATGGGAAGGGGCAATCAGCCCCAGCATTTT
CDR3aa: CASSIGNMGRGNQPQHF

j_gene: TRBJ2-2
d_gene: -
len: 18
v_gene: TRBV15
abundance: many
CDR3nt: TGTGCCACCAGCAGCCTCTGGGAACTCGGGGGGAACACCGGGGAGCTGTTTTTT
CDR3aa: CATSSLWELGGNTGELFF

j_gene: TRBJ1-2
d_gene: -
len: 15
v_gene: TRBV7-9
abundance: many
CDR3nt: TGTGCCAGCAGCTTAGGGGCGGCTAGGGGAGATGGCTACACCTTC
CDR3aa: CASSLGAARGDGYTF

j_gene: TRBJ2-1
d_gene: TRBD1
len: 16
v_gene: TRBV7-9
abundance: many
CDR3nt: TGTGCCAGCAGCGACCGGGACAGGGGTTCTGGAAATGAGCAGTTCTTC
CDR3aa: CASSDRDRGSGNEQFF

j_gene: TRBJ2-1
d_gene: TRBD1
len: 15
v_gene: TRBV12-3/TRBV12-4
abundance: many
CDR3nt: TGTGCCAGCAGTTCCAGACAGGGTGTAGGTAATGAGCAGTTCTTC
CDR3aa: CASSSRQGVGNEQFF

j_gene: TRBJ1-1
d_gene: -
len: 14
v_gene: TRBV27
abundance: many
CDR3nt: TGTGCCAGCCGTGGACAGAGCCGTAACACTGAAGCTTTCTTT
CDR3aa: CASRGQSRNTEAFF

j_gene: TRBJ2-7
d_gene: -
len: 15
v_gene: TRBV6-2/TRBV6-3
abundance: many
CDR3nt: TGTGCCAGCAGTTACTCGATGTTCAGGGGATACGAGCAGTACTTC
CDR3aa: CASSYSMFRGYEQYF

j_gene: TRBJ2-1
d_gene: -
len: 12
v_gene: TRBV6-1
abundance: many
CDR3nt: TGTGCCAGCAGTCTGATGTACAATGAGCAGTTCTTC
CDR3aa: CASSLMYNEQFF

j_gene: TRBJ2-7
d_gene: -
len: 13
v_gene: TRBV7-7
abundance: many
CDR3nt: TGTGCTAGCAGCTTATCCCCCTCCTACGAGCAGTACTTC
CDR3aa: CASSLSPSYEQYF

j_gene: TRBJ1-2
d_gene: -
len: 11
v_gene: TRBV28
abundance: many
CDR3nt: TGTGCCAGTGCCCGGAACTATGGCTACACCTTC
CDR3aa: CASARNYGYTF

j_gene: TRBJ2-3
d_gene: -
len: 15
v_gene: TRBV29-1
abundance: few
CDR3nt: TGCAGCGTTGAAGATCGAATTTTTGGAGGGTTCACGCAGTATTTT
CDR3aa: CSVEDRIFGGFTQYF

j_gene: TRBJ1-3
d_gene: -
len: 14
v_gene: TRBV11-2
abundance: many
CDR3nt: TGTGCCAGCAGCTTCTGGGGGCCAGGAAACACCATATATTTT
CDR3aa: CASSFWGPGNTIYF

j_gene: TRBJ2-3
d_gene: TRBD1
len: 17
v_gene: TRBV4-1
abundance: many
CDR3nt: TGCGCCAGCAGCCAAGAGTGGACAGGGGGCCGCTCCGGTCCGCAGTATTTT
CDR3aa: CASSQEWTGGRSGPQYF

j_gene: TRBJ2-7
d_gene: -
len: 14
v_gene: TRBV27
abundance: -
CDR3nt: TGTGCCAGCAGTTCAGCCTTATTGATGGGGGAGCAGTACTTC
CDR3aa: CASSSALLMGEQYF

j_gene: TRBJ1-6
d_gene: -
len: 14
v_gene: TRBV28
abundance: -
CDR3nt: TGTGCCAGCAGTACCGGGAGATCTAATTCACCCCTCCACTTT
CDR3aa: CASSTGRSNSPLHF

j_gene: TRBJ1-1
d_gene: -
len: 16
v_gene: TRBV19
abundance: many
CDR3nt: TGTGCCATCGAAGCTTCCGCAACGGCCTCTCACACTGAAGCTTTCTTT
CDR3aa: CAIEASATASHTEAFF

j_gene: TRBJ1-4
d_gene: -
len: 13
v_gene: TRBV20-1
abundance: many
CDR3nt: TGCAGTACTGCCCCGGGAATTGAAGGAAAACTGTTTTTT
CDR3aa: CSTAPGIEGKLFF

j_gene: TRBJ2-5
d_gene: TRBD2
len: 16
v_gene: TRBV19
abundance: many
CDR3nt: TGTGCCAGTAGTAAGCAGCGGGGACTGTACCAAGAGACCCAGTACTTC
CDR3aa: CASSKQRGLYQETQYF

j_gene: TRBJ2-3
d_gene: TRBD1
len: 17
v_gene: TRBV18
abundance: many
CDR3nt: TGTGCCAGCTCACCTTACGGGACAGGGGGCAAGGGAGATACGCAGTATTTT
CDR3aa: CASSPYGTGGKGDTQYF

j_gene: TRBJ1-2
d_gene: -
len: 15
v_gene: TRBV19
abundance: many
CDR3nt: TGTGCCAGTAGTATAGCCCTTGGGGCCAGCTATGGCTACACCTTC
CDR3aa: CASSIALGASYGYTF

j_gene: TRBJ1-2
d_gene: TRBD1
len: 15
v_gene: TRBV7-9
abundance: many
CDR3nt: TGTGCCAGCAGCTTATTCGGCTCAGGGGGCAATGGCTACACCTTC
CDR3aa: CASSLFGSGGNGYTF

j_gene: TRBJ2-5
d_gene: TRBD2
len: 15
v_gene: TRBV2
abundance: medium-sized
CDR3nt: TGTGCCAGCAGACCCCGAGCGGGAAGAGGCGAGACCCAGTACTTC
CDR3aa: CASRPRAGRGETQYF